This T cell receptor (beta chain) came from a study of OX40 agonist ivuxolimab in advanced cancers. Germline-derived CDR1 and CDR2 are DFQATT and SNEGSKA (reference sequence). There are 11 residues in the CDR3. Trimming removed 3 bases from V and 6 bases from J, with 6 bases in between. Profiling relied on immunoSEQ multiplex PCR, and the TCRdb table lists in-frame clones only, not all of them. Among tens of thousands of clones listed, 91% were seen once. A history of autoimmune disease or systemic immunosuppression excluded patients. J is TRBJ2-1 and V is TRBV20-1; no clear D gene. The specimen was CD4+ or CD8+ T cells sorted from blood, collected in a trial of the OX40 agonist ivuxolimab. The sequence derives from an adult with an advanced solid tumor such as melanoma, head and neck, liver or kidney cancer. The CDR3 DNA reads TGCAGTGCTAGTAACGGCAATGAGCAGTTCTTC. It specifies CSASNGNEQFF.